Listed here are 7 T cell receptor beta chains from one sample, sequenced in a study of tumor-infiltrating lymphocytes in localized non-small cell lung cancer. Sequencing used immunoSEQ multiplex PCR; TCRdb keeps in-frame clones, though not all of them. This repertoire shows 9,000 to 15,000 clones, 70% to 80% found once; its top ten account for around 17%. Material: uninvolved lung tissue not adjacent to the tumor. Receptors originate from a human donor with non-small cell lung cancer.

CDR3 sequence: CASSLGTYNYGYTF. CDR3 sequence (DNA): TGTGCCAGCAGTTTGGGGACATATAACTATGGCTACACCTTC. The chain links TRBV28 to TRBJ1-2; tentatively, D is TRBD1 (6 bases). Trimming took 3 bases from V and 1 from J, leaving 9 bases between them. CDR3 length equals 14 residues. Germline CDR1 and CDR2: MDHEN and SYDVKM.

The chain has TRBV5-6 and TRBJ2-7, with D perhaps matching TRBD1 (5 bases). Deletions cut 6 bases from V and 3 bases from J, with 7 bases between. This CDR3 spans 11 amino acids. The germline V gene encodes CDR1 SGHDT and CDR2 YYEEEE. This CDR3 reads CASTDNYEQYF. CDR3 nucleotides: TGTGCCAGCACGGACAACTACGAGCAGTACTTC.

The CDR3 protein is CASSPAFQDGYTF. CDR3 in DNA: TGTGCCAGCAGTCCAGCATTCCAGGATGGCTACACCTTC. J is TRBJ1-2 and V is TRBV6-5; D is undetermined. The CDR3 contains 13 residues. CDR1 and CDR2 (germline): MNHEY, SVGAGI. Between the trimmed V and J ends, which lost 5 bases and 6 bases, there was a span of 13 bases.

V gene TRBV11-2 combines with J gene TRBJ1-1; TRBD1 matches 7 bases. The junction had 9 bases not matched to a gene; V was cut back by 5 bases and J by 3 bases. The CDR3 sequence is 15 residues long. Looked up from germline, CDR1 is SGHAT and CDR2 is FQNNGV. Here the CDR3 reads CASSPRTGGDTEAFF. The CDR3 coding sequence is TGTGCCAGCAGCCCTCGGACAGGAGGGGACACTGAAGCTTTCTTT.

The rearrangement joins TRBV2 to TRBJ1-1, with D perhaps matching TRBD1 (6 bases). CDR3 length: 15 amino acids. V shed 6 bases and J shed 1 base, with 15 bases lying between them. The germline V gene encodes CDR1 SNHLY and CDR2 FYNNEI. The CDR3 nucleotides read TGTGCCAGCAGAGTTGGACAGCCGACGAACACTGAAGCTTTCTTT. Protein sequence: CASRVGQPTNTEAFF.

The rearrangement joins TRBV28 to TRBJ1-1; D not resolved. The CDR3 totals 14 residues. The V gene lost 6 bases and the J gene lost 4 bases, with 15 bases spanning the gap. Germline V gene sequence: CDR1 MDHEN, CDR2 SYDVKM. In nucleotides, the CDR3 is TGTGCCAGCAGCTCCCCGGGCAGAGCCACTGAAGCTTTCTTT. Translated, it gives CASSSPGRATEAFF.

The chain carries TRBV7-6 and TRBJ1-1; D call uncertain. Trimming left V 5 bases short and J 1 base short, with 8 bases between. The CDR3 has 13 residues. Looked up from germline, CDR1 is SGHVS and CDR2 is FNYEAQ. The CDR3 region is CASSRNQNTEAFF. Written as DNA, the CDR3 is TGTGCCAGCAGCCGGAATCAGAACACTGAAGCTTTCTTT. Using reference TRBV7-6 and TRBJ1-1 for the parts outside the CDR3, the full variable domain is GAGVSQSPRYKVTKRGQDVALRCDPISGHVSLYWYRQALGQGPEFLTYFNYEAQQDKSGLPNDRFSAERPEGSISTLTIQRTEQRDSAMYRCASSRNQNTEAFFGQGTRLTVV.